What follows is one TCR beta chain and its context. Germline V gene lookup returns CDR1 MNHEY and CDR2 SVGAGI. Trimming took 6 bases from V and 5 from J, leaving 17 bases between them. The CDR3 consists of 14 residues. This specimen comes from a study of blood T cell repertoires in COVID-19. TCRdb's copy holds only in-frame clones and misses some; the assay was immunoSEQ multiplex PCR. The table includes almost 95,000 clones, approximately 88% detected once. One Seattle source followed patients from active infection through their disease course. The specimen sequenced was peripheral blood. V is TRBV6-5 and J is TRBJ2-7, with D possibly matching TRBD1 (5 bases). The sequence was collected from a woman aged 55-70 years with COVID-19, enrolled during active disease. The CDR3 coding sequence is TGTGCCAGCAGCCTGGGGCCTATTGGGAACGAGCAGTACTTC. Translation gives CASSLGPIGNEQYF.